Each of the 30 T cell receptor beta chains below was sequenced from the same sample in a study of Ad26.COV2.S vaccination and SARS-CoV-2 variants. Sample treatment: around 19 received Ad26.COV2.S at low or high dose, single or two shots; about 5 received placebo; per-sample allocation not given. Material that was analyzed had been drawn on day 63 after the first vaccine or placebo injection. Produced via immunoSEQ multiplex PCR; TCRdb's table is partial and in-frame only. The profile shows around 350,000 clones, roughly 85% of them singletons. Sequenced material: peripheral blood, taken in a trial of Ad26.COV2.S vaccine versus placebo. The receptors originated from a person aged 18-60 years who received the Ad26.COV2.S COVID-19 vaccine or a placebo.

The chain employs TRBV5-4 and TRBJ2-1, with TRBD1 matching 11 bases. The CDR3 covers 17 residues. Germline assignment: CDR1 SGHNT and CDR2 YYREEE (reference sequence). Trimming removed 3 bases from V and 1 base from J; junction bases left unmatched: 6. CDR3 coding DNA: TGTGCCAGCAGCTCCGGGACAGGGGGAGGGTCCTACAATGAGCAGTTCTTC. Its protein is CASSSGTGGGSYNEQFF.

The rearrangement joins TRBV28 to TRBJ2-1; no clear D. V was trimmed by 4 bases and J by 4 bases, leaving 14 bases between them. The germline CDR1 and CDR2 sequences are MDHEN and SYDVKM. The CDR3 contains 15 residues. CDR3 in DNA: TGTGCCAGCAGTTCACCCCCGGGCCGATACAATGAGCAGTTCTTC. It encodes CASSSPPGRYNEQFF.

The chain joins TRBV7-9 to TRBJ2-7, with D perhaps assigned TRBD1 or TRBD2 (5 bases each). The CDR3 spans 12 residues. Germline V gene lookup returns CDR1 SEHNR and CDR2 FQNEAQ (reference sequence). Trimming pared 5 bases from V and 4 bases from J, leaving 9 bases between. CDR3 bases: TGTGCCAGCAGCGAAGGGGAGTACGAGCAGTACTTC. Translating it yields CASSEGEYEQYF.

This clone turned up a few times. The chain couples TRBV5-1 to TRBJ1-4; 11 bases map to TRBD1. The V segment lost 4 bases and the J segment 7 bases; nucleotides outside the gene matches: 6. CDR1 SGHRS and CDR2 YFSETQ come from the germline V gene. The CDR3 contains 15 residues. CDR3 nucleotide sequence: TGCGCCAGCAGCATGGGACAGGGGGGTCGTGAAAAACTGTTTTTT. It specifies CASSMGQGGREKLFF.

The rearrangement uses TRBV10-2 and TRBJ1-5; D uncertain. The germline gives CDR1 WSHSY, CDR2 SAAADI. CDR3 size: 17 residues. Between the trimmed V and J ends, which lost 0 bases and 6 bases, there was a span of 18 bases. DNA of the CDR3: TGCGCCAGCAGTGAGTCTCCCACCGGGGTCCGGGGTCAGCCCCAGCATTTT. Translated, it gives CASSESPTGVRGQPQHF.

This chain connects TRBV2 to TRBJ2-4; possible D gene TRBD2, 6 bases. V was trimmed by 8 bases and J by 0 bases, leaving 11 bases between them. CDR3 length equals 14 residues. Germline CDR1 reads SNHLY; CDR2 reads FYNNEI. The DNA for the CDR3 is TGTGCCAGCTGGGACTGGAGAGCCAAAAACATTCAGTACTTC. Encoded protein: CASWDWRAKNIQYF. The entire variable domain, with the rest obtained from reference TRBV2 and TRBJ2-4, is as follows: EPEVTQTPSHQVTQMGQEVILRCVPISNHLYFYWYRQILGQKVEFLVSFYNNEISEKSEIFDDQFSVERPDGSNFTLKIRSTKLEDSAMYFCASWDWRAKNIQYFGAGTRLSVL.

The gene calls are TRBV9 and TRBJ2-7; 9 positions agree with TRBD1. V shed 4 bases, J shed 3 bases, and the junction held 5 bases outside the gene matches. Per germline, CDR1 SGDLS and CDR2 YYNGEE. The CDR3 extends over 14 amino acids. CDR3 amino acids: CASSKGDRVYEQYF. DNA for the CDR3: TGTGCCAGCAGCAAGGGGGACAGGGTCTACGAGCAGTACTTC.

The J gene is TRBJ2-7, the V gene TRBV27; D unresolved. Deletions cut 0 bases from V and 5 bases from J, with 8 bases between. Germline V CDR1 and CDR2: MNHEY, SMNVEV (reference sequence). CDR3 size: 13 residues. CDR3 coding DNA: TGTGCCAGCAGTTTATCGCGATCCCACGAGCAGTACTTC. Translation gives CASSLSRSHEQYF.

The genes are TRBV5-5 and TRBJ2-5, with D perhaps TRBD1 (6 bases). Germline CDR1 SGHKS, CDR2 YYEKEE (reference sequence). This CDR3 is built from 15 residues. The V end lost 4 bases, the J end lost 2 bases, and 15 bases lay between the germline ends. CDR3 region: CASSTWRTAQETQYF. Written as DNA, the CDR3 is TGTGCCAGCAGCACATGGAGGACAGCGCAAGAGACCCAGTACTTC.

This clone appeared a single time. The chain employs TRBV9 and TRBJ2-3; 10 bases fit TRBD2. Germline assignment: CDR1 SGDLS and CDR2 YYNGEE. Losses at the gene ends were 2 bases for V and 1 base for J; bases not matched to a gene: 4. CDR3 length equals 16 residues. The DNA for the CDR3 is TGTGCCAGCAGCGTGCTAGCGGGGGAACGCACAGATACGCAGTATTTT. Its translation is CASSVLAGERTDTQYF.

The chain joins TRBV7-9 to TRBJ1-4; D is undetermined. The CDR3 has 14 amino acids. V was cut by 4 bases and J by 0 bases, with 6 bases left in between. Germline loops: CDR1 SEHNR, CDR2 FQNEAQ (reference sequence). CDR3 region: CASSSAATNEKLFF. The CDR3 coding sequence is TGTGCCAGCAGCTCGGCTGCAACTAATGAAAAACTGTTTTTT.

The CDR3 region is CASSGATSNQPQHF. The CDR3 DNA is TGTGCCAGTAGTGGGGCCACTAGCAATCAGCCCCAGCATTTT. The V gene is TRBV19, the J gene TRBJ1-5; weak D call: TRBD1 (5 bases). Looked up from germline, CDR1 is LNHDA and CDR2 is SQIVND (reference sequence). Trimming shortened V by 5 bases and J by 0 bases, and 8 bases separated the two germline ends. The CDR3 contains 14 residues.

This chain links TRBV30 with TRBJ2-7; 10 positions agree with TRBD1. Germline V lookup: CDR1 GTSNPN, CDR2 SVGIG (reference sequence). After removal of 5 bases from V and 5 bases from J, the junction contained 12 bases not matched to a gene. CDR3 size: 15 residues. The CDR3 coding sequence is TGTGCCTGGCGGGACAGGGGCCCGAACCGGAACGAGCAGTACTTC. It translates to CAWRDRGPNRNEQYF.

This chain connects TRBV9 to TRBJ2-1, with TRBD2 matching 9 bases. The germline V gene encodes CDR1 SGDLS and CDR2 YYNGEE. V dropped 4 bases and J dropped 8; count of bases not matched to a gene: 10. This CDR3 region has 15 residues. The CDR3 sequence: CASSQTGTSNDEQFF. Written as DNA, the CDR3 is TGTGCCAGCAGCCAAACCGGGACTAGCAACGATGAGCAGTTCTTC.

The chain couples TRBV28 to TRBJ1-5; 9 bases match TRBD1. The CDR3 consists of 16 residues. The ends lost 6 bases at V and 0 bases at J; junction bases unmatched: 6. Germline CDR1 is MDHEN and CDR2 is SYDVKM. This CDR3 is CASRSDRGVSNQPQHF. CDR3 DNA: TGTGCCAGCAGATCCGACAGGGGGGTTAGCAATCAGCCCCAGCATTTT.

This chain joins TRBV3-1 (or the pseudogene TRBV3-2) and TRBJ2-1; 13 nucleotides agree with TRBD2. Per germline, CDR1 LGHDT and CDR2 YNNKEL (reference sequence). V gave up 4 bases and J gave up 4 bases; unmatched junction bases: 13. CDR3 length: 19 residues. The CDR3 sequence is CASSPGPGLAGELYNEQFF. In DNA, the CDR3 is TGTGCCAGCAGCCCCGGACCTGGACTAGCGGGAGAATTGTACAATGAGCAGTTCTTC.

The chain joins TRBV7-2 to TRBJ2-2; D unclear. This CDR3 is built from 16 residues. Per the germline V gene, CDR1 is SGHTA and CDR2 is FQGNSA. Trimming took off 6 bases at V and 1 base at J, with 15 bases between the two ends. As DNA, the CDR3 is TGTGCCAGCAGGGCCGTCGGGCAGGTGAACACCGGGGAGCTGTTTTTT. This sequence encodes CASRAVGQVNTGELFF.

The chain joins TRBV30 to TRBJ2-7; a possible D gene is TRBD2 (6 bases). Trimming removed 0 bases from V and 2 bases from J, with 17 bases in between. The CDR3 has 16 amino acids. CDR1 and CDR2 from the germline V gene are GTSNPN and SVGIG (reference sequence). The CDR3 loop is CAWSVSGGEIPYEQYF. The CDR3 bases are TGTGCCTGGAGTGTATCTGGCGGGGAGATCCCCTACGAGCAGTACTTC.

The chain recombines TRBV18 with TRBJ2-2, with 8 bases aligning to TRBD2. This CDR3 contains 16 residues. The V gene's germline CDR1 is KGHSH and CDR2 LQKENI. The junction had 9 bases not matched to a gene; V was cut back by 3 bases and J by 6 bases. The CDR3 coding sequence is TGTGCCAGCTCACCCCTCTCAGCGGGAGTGCCCGGGGAGCTGTTTTTT. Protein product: CASSPLSAGVPGELFF. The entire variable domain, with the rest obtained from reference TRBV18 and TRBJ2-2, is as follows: NAGVMQNPRHLVRRRGQEARLRCSPMKGHSHVYWYRQLPEEGLKFMVYLQKENIIDESGMPKERFSAEFPKEGPSILRIQQVVRGDSAAYFCASSPLSAGVPGELFFGEGSRLTVL.

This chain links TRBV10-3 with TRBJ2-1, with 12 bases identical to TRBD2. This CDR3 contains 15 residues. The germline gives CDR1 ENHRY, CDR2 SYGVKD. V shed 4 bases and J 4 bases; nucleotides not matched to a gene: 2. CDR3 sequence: CAISASGGAYNEQFF. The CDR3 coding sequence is TGTGCCATCAGTGCTAGCGGGGGGGCTTACAATGAGCAGTTCTTC.

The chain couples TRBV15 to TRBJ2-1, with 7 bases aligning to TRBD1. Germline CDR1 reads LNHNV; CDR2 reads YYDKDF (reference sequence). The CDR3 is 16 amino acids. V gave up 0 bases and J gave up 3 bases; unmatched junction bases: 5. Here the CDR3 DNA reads TGTGCCACCAGCAGAGATGGGGGACAGAGCTACAATGAGCAGTTCTTC. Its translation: CATSRDGGQSYNEQFF.

In DNA, the CDR3 is TGTGCCAGCAGCTTAGCGGGACGGGGCAGTGGGGAGCAGTACTTC. Encoded protein: CASSLAGRGSGEQYF. The chain joins TRBV7-2 to TRBJ2-7; possibly TRBD1 or TRBD2 for D (5 bases each). Per the germline V gene, CDR1 is SGHTA and CDR2 is FQGNSA. V lost 0 bases to trimming and J lost 7 bases, with 16 bases between them. CDR3 length: 15 amino acids.

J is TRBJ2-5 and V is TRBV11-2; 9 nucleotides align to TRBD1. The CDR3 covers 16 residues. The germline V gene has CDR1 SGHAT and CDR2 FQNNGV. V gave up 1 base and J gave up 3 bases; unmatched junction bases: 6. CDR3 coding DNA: TGTGCCAGCAGCTTAGCCCTAACAGGGGGCGAAGAGACCCAGTACTTC. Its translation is CASSLALTGGEETQYF.

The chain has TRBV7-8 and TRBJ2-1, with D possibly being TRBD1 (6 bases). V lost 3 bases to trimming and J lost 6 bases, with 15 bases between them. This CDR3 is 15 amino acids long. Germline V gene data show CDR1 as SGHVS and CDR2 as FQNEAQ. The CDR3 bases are TGTGCCAGCAGCTTGCGACAGGACCCCTTCAATGAGCAGTTCTTC. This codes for CASSLRQDPFNEQFF.

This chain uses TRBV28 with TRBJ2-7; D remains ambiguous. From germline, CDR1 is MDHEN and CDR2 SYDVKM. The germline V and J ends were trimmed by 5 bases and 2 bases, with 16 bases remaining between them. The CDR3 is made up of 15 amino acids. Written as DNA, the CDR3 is TGTGCCAGCAGTCCGGGCCAAACTCCCCCCTACGAGCAGTACTTC. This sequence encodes CASSPGQTPPYEQYF.

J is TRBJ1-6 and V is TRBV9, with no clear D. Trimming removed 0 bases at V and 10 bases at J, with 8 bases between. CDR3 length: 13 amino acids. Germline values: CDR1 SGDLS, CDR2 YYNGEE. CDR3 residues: CASSVDIASPLHF. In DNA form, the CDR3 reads TGTGCCAGCAGCGTAGACATTGCGTCACCCCTCCACTTT.

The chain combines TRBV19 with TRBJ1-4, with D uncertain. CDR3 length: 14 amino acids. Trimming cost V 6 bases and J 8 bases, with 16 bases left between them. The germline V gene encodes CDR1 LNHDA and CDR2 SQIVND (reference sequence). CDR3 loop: CASRRTPRGEKLFF. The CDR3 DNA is TGTGCCAGTAGACGAACACCCCGAGGCGAAAAACTGTTTTTT.

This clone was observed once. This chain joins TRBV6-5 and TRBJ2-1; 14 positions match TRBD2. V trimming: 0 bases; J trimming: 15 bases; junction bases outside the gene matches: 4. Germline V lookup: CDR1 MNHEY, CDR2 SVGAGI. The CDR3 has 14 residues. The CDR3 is CASSYSGLAGEPFF. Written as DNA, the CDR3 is TGTGCCAGCAGTTACTCGGGACTAGCGGGAGAACCGTTCTTC.

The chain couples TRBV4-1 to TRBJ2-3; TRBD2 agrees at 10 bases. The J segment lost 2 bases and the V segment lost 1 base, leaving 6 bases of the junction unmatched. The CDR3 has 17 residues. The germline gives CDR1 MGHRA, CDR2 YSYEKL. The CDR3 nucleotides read TGCGCCAGCAGCCAAGGTCAACTAGCGGGGACCACAGATACGCAGTATTTT. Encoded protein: CASSQGQLAGTTDTQYF.

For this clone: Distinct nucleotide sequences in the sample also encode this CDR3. In nucleotides, the CDR3 is TGTGCCAGCTCACCCCTACAGGGCAATCAGCCCCAGCATTTT. Residues: CASSPLQGNQPQHF. The V call is TRBV18, the J call TRBJ1-5; a possible D gene is TRBD1 (5 bases). Germline CDR1 KGHSH, CDR2 LQKENI. V lost 3 bases and J lost 2, with 8 bases in between. The CDR3 consists of 14 residues.